The 18 T cell receptor beta chains reported below all come from one sample, sequenced in a study of cytomegalovirus exposure and HLA in healthy donors. The PCR contained 60 Vbeta and 13 Jbeta primers. The protocol was immunoSEQ multiplex PCR, while the TCRdb copy is restricted to in-frame clones and leaves out a portion. The repertoire holds about 85,000 clones, with 70% to 80% as singletons. The sequenced sample was PBMCs. These receptors were collected from a woman between 50 and 59 years old in good health and CMV-seropositive.

Only a few counts were recorded for this clone. The same CDR3 is also encoded by other DNA sequences in this sample. The genes are TRBV6-5 and TRBJ2-1; TRBD2 agrees at 10 bases. The CDR3 covers 15 residues. Germline V lookup: CDR1 MNHEY, CDR2 SVGAGI. Losses at the gene ends were 5 bases for V and 4 bases for J; bases not matched to a gene: 5. CDR3 nucleotide sequence: TGTGCCAGCAGTCCCTTAGCGGGGGGTTACAATGAGCAGTTCTTC. This gives the protein CASSPLAGGYNEQFF.

This clone appeared a few times. This rearrangement joins TRBV9 to TRBJ2-5, with D unclear. CDR3 length: 8 residues. The V end was cut by 9 bases, the J end by 11 bases, with 8 bases between. The germline V gene encodes CDR1 SGDLS and CDR2 YYNGEE. The CDR3 region is CATLEQYF. In DNA, the CDR3 is TGTGCCACCCTTGAGCAGTACTTC.

The gene calls are TRBV2 and TRBJ2-7, with TRBD2 as a possible D gene (5 bases). The CDR3 is 12 amino acids. Trimming shortened V by 5 bases and J by 6 bases, and 11 bases separated the two germline ends. Germline CDR1 SNHLY, CDR2 FYNNEI. CDR3 nucleotides: TGTGCCAGCAGTAGTAGGCTAGCCGAGCAGTACGTC. Protein product: CASSSRLAEQYV.

The V and J genes are TRBV7-9 and TRBJ2-7; D unresolved. Germline CDR1 SEHNR, CDR2 FQNEAQ (reference sequence). The CDR3 has 11 amino acids. V lost 3 bases and J 6 bases, leaving 6 bases between the germline ends. The CDR3 DNA reads TGTGCCAGCAGCTTGGAGAGCGAGCAGTACTTC. Its protein is CASSLESEQYF.

This clone was recorded only once. J is TRBJ2-5 and V is TRBV5-4; possible D gene TRBD2, 6 bases. The length of the CDR3 is 14 residues. From germline, CDR1 is SGHNT and CDR2 YYREEE (reference sequence). Trimming stripped 4 bases from V and 5 bases from J, with 15 bases between. DNA of the CDR3: TGTGCCAGCAGCGGCTGGGGGAGGCGGGAGACCCAGTACTTC. Residues: CASSGWGRRETQYF.

This clone was seen more than once but under ten times. V is TRBV5-6 and J is TRBJ2-7; 7 nucleotides match TRBD2. V lost 4 bases to trimming and J lost 2 bases; unmatched junction nucleotides: 6. Looked up from germline, CDR1 is SGHDT and CDR2 is YYEEEE. This CDR3 has 14 residues. CDR3 DNA: TGTGCCAGCAGCCTGGGGGGGGATACCTACGAGCAGTACTTC. Translation: CASSLGGDTYEQYF.

This clone was seen only once. The chain links TRBV2 to TRBJ1-2; 10 positions agree with TRBD1. Germline V gives CDR1 SNHLY, CDR2 FYNNEI. V trimming: 4 bases; J trimming: 7 bases; junction bases outside the gene matches: 0. This CDR3 contains 12 residues. DNA for the CDR3: TGTGCCAGCAGTGGACAGGGGGCTGGCTACACCTTC. It specifies CASSGQGAGYTF.

J is TRBJ2-6 and V is TRBV6-1; D might be TRBD1 (6 bases). The CDR3 is made up of 16 amino acids. Germline loops: CDR1 MNHNS, CDR2 SASEGT. Trimming took off 2 bases at V and 1 base at J, with 9 bases between the two ends. CDR3 bases: TGTGCCAGCAGTGAACAAGGGGGATCTGGGGCCAACGTCCTGACTTTC. It yields the protein CASSEQGGSGANVLTF.

This clone was detected once. The chain recombines TRBV29-1 with TRBJ1-2, with D possibly TRBD1 on 5 matching bases. Germline CDR1 reads SQVTM; CDR2 reads ANQGSEA. V shed 6 bases and J shed 2 bases, with 10 bases lying between them. There are 12 residues in the CDR3. Here the CDR3 DNA reads TGCAGCGTCATGACAGAAAACTATGGCTACACCTTC. Encoded protein: CSVMTENYGYTF.

The chain carries TRBV29-1 and TRBJ2-3; TRBD2 matches at 7 bases. J gave up 6 bases and V 5 bases, and 8 bases lay outside the gene matches. This CDR3 is built from 13 residues. Germline assignment: CDR1 SQVTM and CDR2 ANQGSEA. The DNA of the CDR3 is TGCAGCGTTTCCAGAGCTAGCGGTGATACGCAGTATTTT. This gives the protein CSVSRASGDTQYF.

V gene TRBV7-2 combines with J gene TRBJ2-7, with D perhaps TRBD2 (6 bases). This CDR3 region has 13 residues. The V gene's germline CDR1 is SGHTA and CDR2 FQGNSA. Trimming removed 3 bases at V and 7 bases at J, with 13 bases between. The CDR3 nucleotides read TGTGCCAGCAGCTTTGGGCTAGCGTCTGAGCAGTACTTC. Its protein product is CASSFGLASEQYF.

This chain connects TRBV5-1 to TRBJ1-1; 9 nucleotides line up with TRBD1. With V trimmed by 6 bases and J by 4 bases, 7 bases remained unmatched. This CDR3 region has 14 residues. From germline, CDR1 is SGHRS and CDR2 YFSETQ. DNA for the CDR3: TGCGCCAGCAACCGCGGACAGGGGTTCACTGAAGCTTTCTTT. Protein product: CASNRGQGFTEAFF.

This chain joins TRBV7-6 and TRBJ2-3, with a tentative D call TRBD1 (6 bases). The V end was cut by 1 base, the J end by 2 bases, with 7 bases between. The length of the CDR3 is 14 residues. Germline loops: CDR1 SGHVS, CDR2 FNYEAQ. CDR3 loop: CASSLDRDTDTQYF. DNA for the CDR3: TGTGCCAGCAGCTTAGACAGGGACACAGATACGCAGTATTTT.

DNA for the CDR3: TGTGCCAGCAGCCCGGAGGGGAGGTGGGAAAAACTGTTTTTT. Translated, it gives CASSPEGRWEKLFF. This chain links TRBV7-6 with TRBJ1-4, with D possibly being TRBD1 (5 bases). The V gene lost 5 bases and the J gene lost 8 bases, with 15 bases spanning the gap. The CDR3 totals 14 residues. CDR1 is SGHVS and CDR2 is FNYEAQ in the germline V gene.

The V call is TRBV9, the J call TRBJ2-1, with 11 bases matching TRBD2. This CDR3 region has 17 residues. CDR1 SGDLS and CDR2 YYNGEE come from the germline V gene. J lost 0 bases, V lost 4 bases, and 6 bases had no gene match. CDR3 nucleotide sequence: TGTGCCAGCAGCATAGCGGGAGGGCCGGGCTCCTACAATGAGCAGTTCTTC. Translated, it gives CASSIAGGPGSYNEQFF.

This sequence joins TRBV18 and TRBJ1-6, with a weak D call TRBD1 (5 bases). V shed 4 bases and J shed 8 bases, with 12 bases lying between them. The CDR3 contains 14 residues. The germline CDR1 and CDR2 sequences are KGHSH and LQKENI. CDR3 in amino acids: CASSQAPGDSPLHF. The CDR3 DNA reads as TGTGCCAGCTCACAGGCCCCGGGGGATTCACCCCTCCACTTT.

This clone was counted between two and nine times. CDR3 residues: CASNPGSNTEAFF. The DNA for the CDR3 is TGTGCCAGCAACCCCGGGAGTAACACTGAAGCTTTCTTT. The genes are TRBV27 and TRBJ1-1, with D unresolved. The CDR3 extends over 13 amino acids. The germline gives CDR1 MNHEY, CDR2 SMNVEV (reference sequence). Trimming pared 7 bases from V and 2 bases from J, leaving 11 bases between.

The chain carries TRBV12-5 and TRBJ2-1, with D maybe TRBD2 (6 bases). The V end was cut by 8 bases, the J end by 0 bases, with 14 bases between. Per germline, CDR1 LGHNT and CDR2 FRNRAP. The CDR3 is 15 residues long. The CDR3 is CASSAPTSSYNEQFF. In DNA form, the CDR3 reads TGTGCTAGTAGTGCTCCGACTAGCTCCTACAATGAGCAGTTCTTC.